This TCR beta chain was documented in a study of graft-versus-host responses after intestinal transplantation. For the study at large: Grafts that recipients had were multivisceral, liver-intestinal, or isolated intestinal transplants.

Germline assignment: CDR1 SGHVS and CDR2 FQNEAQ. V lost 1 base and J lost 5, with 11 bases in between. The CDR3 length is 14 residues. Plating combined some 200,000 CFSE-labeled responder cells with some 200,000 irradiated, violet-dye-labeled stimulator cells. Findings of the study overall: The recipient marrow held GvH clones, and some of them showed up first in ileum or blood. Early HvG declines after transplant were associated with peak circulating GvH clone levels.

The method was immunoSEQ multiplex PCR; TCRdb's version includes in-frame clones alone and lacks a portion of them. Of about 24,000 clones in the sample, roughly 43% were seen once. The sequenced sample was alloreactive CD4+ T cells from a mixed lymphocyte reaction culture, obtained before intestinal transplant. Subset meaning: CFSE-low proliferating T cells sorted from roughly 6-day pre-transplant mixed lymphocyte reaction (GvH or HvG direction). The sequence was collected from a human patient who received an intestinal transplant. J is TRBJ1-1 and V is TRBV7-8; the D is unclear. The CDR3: CASSLGGSGTEAFF. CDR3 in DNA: TGTGCCAGCAGCTTAGGCGGTAGTGGTACTGAAGCTTTCTTT. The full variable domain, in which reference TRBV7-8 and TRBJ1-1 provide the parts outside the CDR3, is GAGVSQSPRYKVAKRGQDVALRCDPISGHVSLFWYQQALGQGPEFLTYFQNEAQLDKSGLPSDRFFAERPEGSVSTLKIQRTQQEDSAVYLCASSLGGSGTEAFFGQGTRLTVV.